This T cell receptor beta chain was documented in a study of blood T cell repertoires in COVID-19. Whole-study context: The samples span acute and convalescent COVID-19 from the United States, Italy and Spain.

Repertoires were generated with immunoSEQ multiplex PCR, while TCRdb's copy carries only in-frame clones and drops some. The table includes 78,000 or so clones, approximately 80% detected once. In germline, CDR1 is MGHRA, CDR2 YSYEKL. V was pared by 1 base and J by 2 bases, with 4 bases of the junction left unmatched. The CDR3 has 16 residues. Sequences were obtained from peripheral blood. The chain employs TRBV4-1 and TRBJ2-1; 8 bases match TRBD2. This receptor was identified in a man older than 75 with acute or convalescent COVID-19. CDR3 protein: CASSQVPGGPYNEQFF. CDR3 coding DNA: TGCGCCAGCAGCCAAGTCCCGGGGGGGCCCTACAATGAGCAGTTCTTC.